These 17 T cell receptor beta chains share one sample of origin, sequenced in a study of blood T cells in healthy people across ages. It was with a sample-barcoded 5' primer and a J-beta primer mix that a second PCR of about 6 to 12 cycles was run. TCRdb used MiXCR to reprocess the 5' RACE reads, holding one entry per CDR3 protein. This sample carries 1.5 million to 2 million distinct CDR3 sequences, about 31% of them seen once, and the ten largest clones take 10% to 12%. Input material: blood. Receptor source: a woman aged 25-40 years in good health.

The chain joins TRBV25-1 to TRBJ1-2; D is unclear. Germline V gene sequence: CDR1 MGHDK, CDR2 SYGVNS. The CDR3 is 13 amino acids. V shed 2 bases and J shed 6 bases, with 10 bases lying between them. The CDR3 nucleotides read TGTGCCAGCAGTGAACGTTGGGGAGATGGCTACACCTTC. It codes for CASSERWGDGYTF.

V gene TRBV25-1 combines with J gene TRBJ1-1; D gene unclear. The CDR3 loop spans 15 amino acids. The germline V gene encodes CDR1 MGHDK and CDR2 SYGVNS. V lost 3 bases and J 1 base, leaving 12 bases between the germline ends. The CDR3 loop is CASSDPYTTNTEAFF. The CDR3 region has the DNA TGTGCCAGCAGTGACCCCTACACAACGAACACTGAAGCTTTCTTT.

J is TRBJ1-5 and V is TRBV10-2; possible D gene TRBD1, 6 bases. Trimming pared 10 bases from V and 4 bases from J, leaving 26 bases between. The V gene's germline CDR1 is WSHSY and CDR2 SAAADI. The CDR3 totals 17 residues. The DNA for the CDR3 is TGCGCCACACAGATAGTGGGGGGCGTTATGACGAATCAGCCCCAGCATTTT. This gives the protein CATQIVGGVMTNQPQHF.

The chain uses TRBV27 and TRBJ1-1, with D maybe TRBD1 (6 bases). Germline values: CDR1 MNHEY, CDR2 SMNVEV (reference sequence). The CDR3 is 15 amino acids. V was clipped by 6 bases and J by 0 bases, with 14 bases between them. Written as DNA, the CDR3 is TGTGCCAGCAGCAAACAGGGATTTATGAACACTGAAGCTTTCTTT. Translated: CASSKQGFMNTEAFF.

This clonotype was observed a few times. The chain carries TRBV25-1 and TRBJ2-6; D is ambiguous. Trimming removed 3 bases at V and 0 bases at J, with 9 bases between. This CDR3 comprises 16 residues. Germline CDR1 reads MGHDK; CDR2 reads SYGVNS. CDR3 sequence reads: CASSDGYGSGANVLTF. The CDR3 DNA is TGTGCCAGCAGTGATGGGTATGGCTCTGGGGCCAACGTCCTGACTTTC. Filled out from reference TRBV25-1 and TRBJ2-6, the complete variable domain reads EADIYQTPRYLVIGTGKKITLECSQTMGHDKMYWYQQDPGMELHLIHYSYGVNSTEKGDLSSESTVSRIRTEHFPLTLESARPSHTSQYLCASSDGYGSGANVLTFGAGSRLTVL.

This clonotype was seen a handful of times. This rearrangement joins TRBV4-1 to TRBJ2-4, with D perhaps being TRBD1 or TRBD2 (6 bases each). TRBJ2-7 explains the end of the DNA better; the J call may be wrong. From germline, CDR1 is MGHRA and CDR2 YSYEKL. The CDR3 covers 14 residues. The CDR3 nucleotides read TGCGCCAGCAGCCAAGATCAAGGGGGGCTCGAGCAGTACTTC. Translation: CASSQDQGGLEQYF.

This clonotype was recorded only once. V usage is TRBV27 and J usage is TRBJ2-3; weak D call: TRBD2 (6 bases). V was clipped by 5 bases and J by 4 bases, with 19 bases between them. In germline, CDR1 is MNHEY, CDR2 SMNVEV (reference sequence). The CDR3 is 16 residues long. The CDR3 spells CASSPGTLASADTQYF. For the CDR3, the DNA is TGTGCCAGCAGTCCCGGGACTCTCGCGAGCGCAGATACGCAGTATTTT.

The chain joins TRBV7-3 to TRBJ1-6; D uncertain. V lost 0 bases and J lost 12, with 9 bases in between. CDR3 length equals 13 residues. Germline V gives CDR1 SGHTA, CDR2 FQGTGA. The CDR3 DNA reads TGTGCCAGCAGCTTAACGGAGGGAGGACCCCTCCACTTT. Translation: CASSLTEGGPLHF.

This chain uses TRBV20-1 with TRBJ2-7; D is unresolved. CDR3 length: 15 amino acids. The V end lost 0 bases, the J end lost 0 bases, and 12 bases lay between the germline ends. Germline loops: CDR1 DFQATT, CDR2 SNEGSKA (reference sequence). This CDR3 reads CSARDLKVNSYEQYF. In DNA form, the CDR3 reads TGCAGTGCTAGAGATCTAAAGGTGAACTCCTACGAGCAGTACTTC.

This sequence joins TRBV18 and TRBJ2-1; 11 nucleotides agree with TRBD2. Germline CDR1 reads KGHSH; CDR2 reads LQKENI. The ends lost 6 bases at V and 9 bases at J; junction bases unmatched: 10. The length of the CDR3 is 15 residues. CDR3 protein: CASSPASGGIFEQFF. CDR3 DNA: TGTGCCAGCTCCCCTGCTAGCGGGGGGATTTTTGAGCAGTTCTTC.

This clonotype is a singleton in its sample. This chain uses TRBV28 with TRBJ2-1; 9 nucleotides agree with TRBD2. The J segment lost 11 bases and the V segment lost 6 bases, leaving 11 bases of the junction unmatched. Looked up from germline, CDR1 is MDHEN and CDR2 is SYDVKM. CDR3 length: 14 residues. CDR3 region: CASRSTPSGKKQFF. The CDR3 coding sequence is TGTGCCAGCAGGTCCACCCCTAGCGGGAAGAAGCAGTTCTTC.

V gene TRBV28 combines with J gene TRBJ2-5, with D perhaps matching TRBD2 (6 bases). Germline assignment: CDR1 MDHEN and CDR2 SYDVKM. The CDR3 loop spans 15 amino acids. The V gene lost 2 bases and the J gene lost 5 bases, with 15 bases spanning the gap. The CDR3 region is CASSLGGYRSETQYF. The CDR3 region has the DNA TGTGCCAGCAGTTTAGGGGGGTATCGTAGTGAGACCCAGTACTTC.

The rearrangement uses TRBV18 and TRBJ1-1, with D possibly being TRBD1 (5 bases). V dropped 5 bases and J dropped 5 bases, with 9 bases sitting between them. CDR3 length: 12 residues. Germline assignment: CDR1 KGHSH and CDR2 LQKENI. The chain's CDR3 is CASSDSKTEAFF. In nucleotides, the CDR3 is TGTGCCAGCTCAGACAGCAAGACTGAAGCTTTCTTT.

V is TRBV3-1 and J is TRBJ2-7; tentative D call: TRBD1 (6 bases). Germline V gene sequence: CDR1 LGHDT, CDR2 YNNKEL (reference sequence). V was clipped by 0 bases and J by 9 bases, with 12 bases between them. The CDR3 runs 13 residues. The CDR3 here is CASSQETLRGQYF. The DNA of the CDR3 is TGTGCCAGCAGCCAAGAGACCCTCAGGGGGCAGTACTTC.

CDR3 sequence (DNA): TGTGCCAGCAGCTTAGTGGGGAGACACAGGAACACTGAAGCTTTCTTT. Translation: CASSLVGRHRNTEAFF. J is TRBJ1-1 and V is TRBV7-9; no definite D call. Trimming pared 1 base from V and 1 base from J, leaving 13 bases between. Germline lookup yields CDR1 SEHNR and CDR2 FQNEAQ (reference sequence). The CDR3 runs to 16 residues. Together with reference TRBV7-9 and TRBJ1-1, the CDR3 gives the full variable domain: DTGVSQNPRHKITKRGQNVTFRCDPISEHNRLYWYRQTLGQGPEFLTYFQNEAQLEKSRLLSDRFSAERPKGSFSTLEIQRTEQGDSAMYLCASSLVGRHRNTEAFFGQGTRLTVV.

The V call is TRBV30, the J call TRBJ1-5; perhaps TRBD1 as D (5 bases). V was shortened by 3 bases and J by 2 bases, with 20 bases between the two germline ends. In germline, CDR1 is GTSNPN, CDR2 SVGIG (reference sequence). The CDR3 extends over 17 amino acids. This CDR3 is CAWSPLGRDGGNQPQHF. CDR3 in DNA: TGTGCCTGGAGCCCCTTGGGCAGGGACGGAGGCAATCAGCCCCAGCATTTT. The whole variable domain, remainder taken from reference TRBV30 and TRBJ1-5, is SQTIHQWPATLVQPVGSPLSLECTVEGTSNPNLYWYRQAAGRGLQLLFYSVGIGQISSEVPQNLSASRPQDRQFILSSKKLLLSDSGFYLCAWSPLGRDGGNQPQHFGDGTRLSIL.

The gene calls are TRBV7-8 and TRBJ2-7, with 7 bases matching TRBD2. CDR1 and CDR2 from the germline V gene are SGHVS and FQNEAQ. This CDR3 has 16 amino acids. The V and J ends lost 5 bases and 4 bases, in that order; junction bases with no gene match: 14. In DNA, the CDR3 is TGTGCCAGCAGCGGAGCCCGGACTAGACCCATGTACGAGCAGTACTTC. Translating gives CASSGARTRPMYEQYF.